Following are 8 T cell receptor beta chains from one sample sequenced in a study of PD-1 blockade in mismatch repair-deficient tumors. TCRdb's copy holds only in-frame clones and misses some; the assay was immunoSEQ multiplex PCR. The sample lists approximately 15,000 clones; under 90% were seen once. Regarding time point: approximately 9-day in vitro stimulation with candidate neoantigen peptide 5. No antigen is known for these receptors. The sample consisted of cells cultured in vitro, taken from a patient treated with pembrolizumab. These receptors originate from an adult with mismatch repair-deficient cancer.

This rearrangement joins TRBV7-9 to TRBJ2-7; no firm D call. This CDR3 has 14 residues. Germline lookup yields CDR1 SEHNR and CDR2 FQNEAQ (reference sequence). Trimming left V 5 bases short and J 3 bases short, with 14 bases between. In DNA form, the CDR3 reads TGTGCCAGCAGCCCAAGTGGATCGGGCTACGAGCAGTACTTC. Translation: CASSPSGSGYEQYF.

This rearrangement joins TRBV28 to TRBJ2-3; D remains unclear. The length of the CDR3 is 16 residues. In germline, CDR1 is MDHEN, CDR2 SYDVKM. Between the trimmed V and J ends, which lost 6 bases and 0 bases, there was a span of 16 bases. Here the CDR3 DNA reads TGTGCCAGCAGCCTTCTCCCCGGCGCCAGCACAGATACGCAGTATTTT. Protein: CASSLLPGASTDTQYF.

The rearrangement uses TRBV9 and TRBJ2-2; 7 bases are shared with TRBD2. This CDR3 has 16 amino acids. The V gene end was trimmed by 4 bases and the J gene end by 0 bases; junction bases not matched to a gene: 6. Germline V lookup: CDR1 SGDLS, CDR2 YYNGEE. CDR3: CASSRRGDSNTGELFF. The CDR3 DNA sequence: TGTGCCAGCAGCAGACGGGGGGATTCGAACACCGGGGAGCTGTTTTTT.

This clone showed up just a few times. This rearrangement joins TRBV29-1 to TRBJ2-7; D remains ambiguous. Germline loops: CDR1 SQVTM, CDR2 ANQGSEA. V was pared by 4 bases and J by 4 bases, with 14 bases between. The CDR3 extends over 13 amino acids. The DNA of the CDR3 is TGCAGCGTTGTGGGCCAGAATAGATACGAGCAGTACTTC. It specifies CSVVGQNRYEQYF.

The J gene is TRBJ2-3, the V gene TRBV25-1, with D hard to call. The CDR3 has 14 residues. V shed 1 base and J shed 3 bases, with 8 bases lying between them. Germline loops: CDR1 MGHDK, CDR2 SYGVNS. The CDR3 sequence: CASSEFSLTDTQYF. For the CDR3, the DNA is TGTGCCAGCAGTGAATTTAGCTTGACAGATACGCAGTATTTT.

The V call is TRBV2, the J call TRBJ2-7; the D is unclear. This CDR3 is built from 10 residues. Trimming cost V 9 bases and J 6 bases, with 9 bases left between them. Per the germline V gene, CDR1 is SNHLY and CDR2 is FYNNEI. Here the CDR3 reads CARGRAEQYF. Here the CDR3 DNA reads TGTGCCAGGGGAAGGGCCGAGCAGTACTTC.

The chain links TRBV5-1 to TRBJ1-1; possible D gene TRBD1, 6 bases. Trimming left V 4 bases short and J 4 bases short, with 11 bases between. The CDR3 sequence is 13 residues long. CDR1 SGHRS and CDR2 YFSETQ come from the germline V gene. The CDR3 DNA reads TGCGCCAGCAGCCCCGGAGGGGGCACTGAAGCTTTCTTT. Amino acids: CASSPGGGTEAFF.

The chain uses TRBV9 and TRBJ2-6, with D uncertain. From germline, CDR1 is SGDLS and CDR2 YYNGEE. The CDR3 length is 15 residues. Trimming left V 0 bases short and J 3 bases short, with 7 bases between. CDR3 amino acids: CASSVVSLGANVLTF. CDR3 bases: TGTGCCAGCAGCGTAGTCAGTCTTGGGGCCAACGTCCTGACTTTC.